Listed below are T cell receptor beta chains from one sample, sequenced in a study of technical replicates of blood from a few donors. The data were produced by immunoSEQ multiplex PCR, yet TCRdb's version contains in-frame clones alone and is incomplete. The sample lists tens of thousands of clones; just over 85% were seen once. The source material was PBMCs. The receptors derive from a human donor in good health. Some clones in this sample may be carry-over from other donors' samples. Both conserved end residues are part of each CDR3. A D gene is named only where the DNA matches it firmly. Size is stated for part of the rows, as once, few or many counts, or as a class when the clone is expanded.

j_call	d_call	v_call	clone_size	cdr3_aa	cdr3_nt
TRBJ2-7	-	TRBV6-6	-	CATEKGNSYEQYF	TGTGCCACAGAGAAGGGGAACTCCTACGAGCAGTACTTC
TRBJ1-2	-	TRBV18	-	CASSAGIRYGYTF	TGTGCCAGCTCTGCAGGGATACGGTATGGCTACACCTTC
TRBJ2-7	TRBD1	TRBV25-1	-	CASSDSRDRDYEQYF	TGTGCCAGCAGTGATAGTCGGGACAGGGACTACGAGCAGTACTTC
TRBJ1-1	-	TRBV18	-	CASSDLGQMNTEAFF	TGTGCCAGCTCAGACCTCGGACAGATGAACACTGAAGCTTTCTTT
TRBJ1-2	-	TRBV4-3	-	CASSPDSPRGDGYTF	TGCGCCAGCAGCCCGGACTCACCACGGGGGGATGGCTACACCTTC
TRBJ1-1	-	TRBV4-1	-	CASSQGGGGTEAFF	TGCGCCAGCAGCCAAGGCGGGGGGGGAACTGAAGCTTTCTTT
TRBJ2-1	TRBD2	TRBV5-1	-	CASSSSGSYNEQFF	TGCGCCAGCAGCTCTAGCGGGAGTTACAATGAGCAGTTCTTC
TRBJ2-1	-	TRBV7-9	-	CASSPTAPSLHNEQFF	TGTGCCAGCAGTCCCACAGCCCCTAGCCTCCACAATGAGCAGTTCTTC
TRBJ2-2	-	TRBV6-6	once	CASSYVRAGELFF	TGTGCCAGCAGTTACGTGAGGGCCGGGGAGCTGTTTTTT
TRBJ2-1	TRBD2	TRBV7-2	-	CASSPRLAGGRNEQFF	TGTGCCAGCAGCCCGAGACTAGCGGGGGGGCGTAATGAGCAGTTCTTC
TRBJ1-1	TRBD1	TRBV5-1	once	CASSLEGQMNTEAFF	TGCGCCAGCAGCTTGGAGGGACAGATGAACACTGAAGCTTTCTTT
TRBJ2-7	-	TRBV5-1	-	CASSLSQGGHEQYF	TGCGCCAGCAGCTTGTCCCAGGGGGGCCACGAGCAGTACTTC
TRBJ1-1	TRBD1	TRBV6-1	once	CASSATTGFNTEAFF	TGTGCCAGCAGTGCTACGACAGGGTTCAACACTGAAGCTTTCTTT
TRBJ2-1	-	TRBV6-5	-	CASRKYLDSHNEQFF	TGTGCCAGCAGAAAATACCTAGACTCTCACAATGAGCAGTTCTTC
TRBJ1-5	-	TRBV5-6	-	CASSTTRDGGIQPQHF	TGTGCCAGCAGCACAACACGGGACGGGGGGATTCAGCCCCAGCATTTT
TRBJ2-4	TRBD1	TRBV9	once	CASSVLPGTGFENIQYF	TGTGCCAGCAGCGTATTGCCCGGGACAGGGTTCGAAAACATTCAGTACTTC
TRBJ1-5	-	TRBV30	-	CAWSRYGQGPQPQHF	TGTGCCTGGAGTCGTTATGGGCAGGGGCCTCAGCCCCAGCATTTT
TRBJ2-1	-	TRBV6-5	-	CASSYQVGGAYNEQFF	TGTGCCAGCAGTTACCAAGTGGGAGGAGCCTACAATGAGCAGTTCTTC
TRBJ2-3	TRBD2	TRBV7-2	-	CASGGRVSDTQYF	TGTGCCTCCGGCGGGAGGGTATCAGATACGCAGTATTTT
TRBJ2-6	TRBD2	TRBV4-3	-	CASSQGQAGGPGANVLTF	TGCGCCAGCAGCCAAGGACAGGCGGGAGGTCCTGGGGCCAACGTCCTGACTTTC
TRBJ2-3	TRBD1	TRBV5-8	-	CASKGQITDTQYF	TGTGCCAGCAAGGGACAGATCACAGATACGCAGTATTTT
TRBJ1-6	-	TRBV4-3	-	CASSHRPGRNSPLHF	TGCGCCAGCAGCCACAGACCTGGGAGAAATTCACCCCTCCACTTT
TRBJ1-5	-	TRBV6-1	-	CASSGEGGPQPQHF	TGTGCCAGCAGTGGGGAGGGGGGGCCTCAGCCCCAGCATTTT
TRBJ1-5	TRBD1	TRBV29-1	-	CSAAGTGGAGVQPQHF	TGCAGCGCCGCCGGGACAGGGGGCGCAGGGGTTCAGCCCCAGCATTTT
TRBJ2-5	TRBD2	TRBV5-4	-	CASSSGLAGTQETQYF	TGTGCCAGCAGCAGCGGACTAGCGGGCACCCAAGAGACCCAGTACTTC
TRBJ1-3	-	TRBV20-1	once	CSASRGNTIYF	TGCAGTGCTAGCCGCGGGAACACCATATATTTT
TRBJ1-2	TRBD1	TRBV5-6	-	CASSLPRDPGGYGYTF	TGTGCCAGCAGCTTGCCCCGGGACCCAGGGGGCTATGGCTACACCTTC
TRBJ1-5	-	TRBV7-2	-	CASSLKGTYNQPQHF	TGTGCCAGCAGCTTAAAGGGGACTTACAATCAGCCCCAGCATTTT
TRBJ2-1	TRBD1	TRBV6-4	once	CASSEGRGRNEQFF	TGTGCCAGCAGTGAAGGCAGGGGGCGAAATGAGCAGTTCTTC
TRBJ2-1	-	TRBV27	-	CASRPLGANSYNEQFF	TGTGCCAGCAGACCCCTAGGGGCGAACTCCTACAATGAGCAGTTCTTC
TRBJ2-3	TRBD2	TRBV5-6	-	CASSLSSGRWSSTDTQYF	TGTGCCAGCAGCTTGAGTAGCGGGAGGTGGAGTAGCACAGATACGCAGTATTTT
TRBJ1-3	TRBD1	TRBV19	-	CASSPTGASGNTIYF	TGTGCCAGTAGTCCGACAGGGGCCTCTGGAAACACCATATATTTT
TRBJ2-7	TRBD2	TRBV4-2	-	CASSQEGLAGGYEQYF	TGTGCCAGCAGCCAAGAGGGACTAGCGGGAGGTTACGAGCAGTACTTC
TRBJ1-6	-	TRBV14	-	CASSPGGGGPLHF	TGTGCCAGCAGCCCCGGCGGGGGGGGTCCCCTCCACTTT
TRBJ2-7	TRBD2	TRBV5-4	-	CASSLGSGGGASSEQYF	TGTGCCAGCAGCTTGGGTTCCGGCGGGGGGGCCAGTTCCGAGCAGTACTTC
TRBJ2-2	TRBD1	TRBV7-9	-	CASSAGQVPAGELFF	TGTGCCAGCAGCGCGGGACAGGTCCCCGCCGGGGAGCTGTTTTTT
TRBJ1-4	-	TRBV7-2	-	CASSRGSYNEKLFF	TGTGCCAGCAGCCGGGGGTCCTATAATGAAAAACTGTTTTTT
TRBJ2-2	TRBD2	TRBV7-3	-	CASSPLTGGRGELFF	TGTGCCAGCAGCCCCCTGACAGGCGGGAGGGGGGAGCTGTTTTTT
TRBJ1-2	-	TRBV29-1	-	CSAADSGGNFIAGYTF	TGCAGCGCTGCCGACTCGGGGGGGAACTTTATAGCTGGCTACACCTTC
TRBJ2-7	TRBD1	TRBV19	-	CASSMGQVSYEQYF	TGTGCCAGTAGTATGGGACAGGTCTCCTACGAGCAGTACTTC
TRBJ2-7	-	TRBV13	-	CPTKGVHGYEQYF	TGTCCTACAAAGGGGGTCCACGGCTACGAGCAGTACTTC
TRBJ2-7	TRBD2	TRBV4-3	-	CASSQDPSGRNEQYF	TGCGCCAGCAGCCAAGACCCTAGCGGGAGAAACGAGCAGTACTTC
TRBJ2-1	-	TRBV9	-	CASSVGNYQNEQFF	TGTGCCAGCAGCGTAGGGAACTACCAGAATGAGCAGTTCTTC
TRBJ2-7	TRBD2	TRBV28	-	CATGPGLAGYEQYF	TGTGCCACCGGACCGGGACTAGCGGGTTACGAGCAGTACTTC
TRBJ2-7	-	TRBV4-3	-	CASSQDDAGANYEQYF	TGCGCCAGCAGCCAAGATGACGCGGGGGCTAATTACGAGCAGTACTTC